This T cell receptor (beta chain) was sequenced for a study of cytomegalovirus exposure and HLA in healthy donors. This clone was counted a few times. Its matching antigen is unknown. PCR amplification relied on 60 Vbeta primers (plus 13 Jbeta primers). In the study's own analysis: An analysis performed later counted 72 million or so unique TCR beta chains (roughly 11 million of them shared). Libraries were prepared by immunoSEQ multiplex PCR; TCRdb keeps only in-frame clonotypes and omits some of them. V, J and clone size are those of that table, while D and trimming were read from the DNA. The sample includes 85,000 to 130,000 clones, approximately 80% of them seen just once. The germline CDR1 and CDR2 sequences are KGHSH and LQKENI. V was clipped by 6 bases and J by 2 bases, with 10 bases between them. This CDR3 contains 13 residues. Study-wide results and limits: Upon later analysis, TCR association rates were observed to vary by HLA locus, being highest for DRB1 and lowest for HLA-C.

This rearrangement joins TRBV18 to TRBJ2-5; TRBD1 is a possible D gene (6 bases). Sequencing was done on a sample of PBMCs. The origin of this receptor is a female donor in good health and CMV-seropositive. This CDR3 is CASSRTAQETQYF. The CDR3 coding sequence is TGTGCCAGCTCGCGGACAGCTCAAGAGACCCAGTACTTC.